The clone carrying this TCR beta chain was seen repeatedly, ten times or more. TCRdb reprocessed the 5' RACE reads with MiXCR, giving one entry per CDR3 protein. The data show around 30,000 distinct CDR3 sequences, more than 9% seen once. The sample is drawn from a study of T cells after yellow fever vaccination. Whole-study context: EM, EMRA, CM and Tscm memory subsets were separated by sorting (using CD3, CD45RA, CCR7 and CD95). General study points: Abundant contaminating clonotypes from the bulk population could appear in FACS-sorted repertoires. It was the secondary response that reached its peak faster, day 5 versus 15, but it was weaker.

CDR3 size: 15 residues. Trimming at V came to 6 bases and at J to 3 bases, leaving 5 bases not matched to a gene. Per germline, CDR1 MNHEY and CDR2 SVGAGI. This material consisted of PBMCs, either bulk or a sorted T-cell subset (CD4+, CD8+, memory, or dextramer-sorted; not recorded which), taken around 15 days after the first yellow fever vaccination. The sequence was collected from a man aged 18-30 years who received the YFV17D yellow fever vaccine. This rearrangement joins TRBV6-5 to TRBJ2-2; 9 bases are shared with TRBD1. CDR3 nucleotide sequence: TGTGCCAGCAGCCCGGGACAGGGATACACCGGGGAGCTGTTTTTT. It codes for CASSPGQGYTGELFF.